This entry is about one T cell receptor beta chain. These data come from a study of cytomegalovirus exposure and HLA in healthy donors. A multiplex PCR was run with 60 Vbeta primers and 13 Jbeta primers. TCRdb's table, derived via immunoSEQ multiplex PCR, lists solely in-frame clones and lacks some. The table lists just over 150,000 clones. The CDR3 contains 17 residues. Trimming took off 0 bases at V and 1 base at J, with 15 bases between the two ends. Germline CDR1 SGHVS, CDR2 FNYEAQ. The V and J genes are TRBV7-6 and TRBJ1-1; D perhaps matches TRBD1 (6 bases). The specimen was PBMCs. This receptor was identified in a man aged 25 to 40 in good health and CMV-seronegative. The CDR3 spells CASSLAGVLGGNTEAFF. In DNA form, the CDR3 reads TGTGCCAGCAGCTTAGCGGGCGTCTTAGGGGGGAACACTGAAGCTTTCTTT.